This TCR beta chain is from a study of spatial heterogeneity in lung cancer. In the study overall: About 73 TRACERx patients with early, untreated non-small cell lung cancer donated samples. Raw reads showed each unique TCR and UMI combination turning up more than ten times on average.

The time point here: blood at routine non-recurrence follow-up after resection. Researchers sequenced whole RNA taken from tumor, nontumor lung or frozen PBMC without sorting. The V gene's germline CDR1 is LGHNA and CDR2 YSLEER. V lost 3 bases, J lost 6 bases, and 2 bases stayed unmatched. CDR3 size: 13 residues. This clonotype has just a few counts. TCRdb redid the calling of the 5' RACE reads with MiXCR, one entry per CDR3 protein. This sample yields 15,000 to 20,000 distinct CDR3 sequences, of which approximately 6.8% are seen a single time; around 25% belongs to the top ten. The input for sequencing was PBMCs, taken at follow-up. This TCR was recovered from a male donor with early-stage non-small cell lung cancer. The rearrangement uses TRBV4-3 and TRBJ2-3; 8 nucleotides line up with TRBD2. In DNA form, the CDR3 reads TGCGCCAGCAGCCAGACTAGCGCGGATACGCAGTATTTT. Translating gives CASSQTSADTQYF.